Sequencing of this T cell receptor beta chain was carried out in a study of blood T cells in healthy people across ages (dated by TCRdb to between 2014 and 2017). About the full investigation: In model experiments, template switching captured about one uniquely barcoded TCR beta cDNA molecule for every two T cells. Age-related changes in TCR beta repertoire diversity were measured in the study by deep sequencing normalized with unique cDNA molecular identifiers. The donors were split into four age groups: young (average approximately 16 years), middle-aged (39), aged (over 55) and long-lived (approximately 89). To avoid experimental bias, donors of different ages were spread randomly across the sequencing lanes. For two donors (one aged 18 to 30 and one aged 80 or older), the study analyzed two additional independent replicas of 1 million unique cDNA reads from the same blood draw.

The full study reports these points: Because the CMV infection status of the donors was unknown, age-related changes in expanded clonotypes may potentially have been confounded. As age increased, observed TCR beta diversity per million T cells dropped in a roughly linear way, and a significant reduction was already evident by age 40. Since profiling was done on bulk unsorted PBMCs, naive and antigen-experienced compartments could not be conclusively compared. Compared with the aged group, more naive CD4+ T cells, fewer expanded clones and increased TCR diversity were shown by the long-lived group, suggesting age selection. A strong correlation was found between observed TCR beta diversity and the percentage of naive T cells measured by flow cytometry. Estimates of total diversity based on one million sequenced T cells were considered lower bounds and underestimates.

This clonotype occurred a few times. Its specific antigen is unknown. The sample holds no much larger clone one base away, and base qualities are not on file. Donors were 39 systemically healthy Caucasian individuals from Russia aged about 6 to 100 years. Each donor gave ten milliliters of peripheral blood, drawn into EDTA-treated Vacutainer tubes. Ficoll-Paque density-gradient centrifugation was used to isolate PBMCs, with at least 7 million per sample. Trizol reagent was used to extract total RNA from the PBMCs, yielding at least 6 micrograms per sample. For every donor, an aliquot of PBMCs went through flow cytometry to measure the percentages of naive CD45RAhigh/CD27high T cells. Libraries were constructed by 5' RACE. Reads for this sample came from an Illumina HiSeq 2500. A second PCR of about 6 to 11 cycles was run with a J-beta primer mix and a sample-barcoded 5' primer. A template-switch 5' adaptor carrying 12 random nucleotides introduced a unique molecular identifier onto each TCR beta cDNA molecule. Each sample yielded at least 3 million CDR3-containing paired-end reads. First-strand cDNA was synthesized from all RNA with the Mint cDNA synthesis kit, primed by a TRBC-specific oligonucleotide. After uracil-DNA glycosylase treatment, a first 18-cycle PCR used universal primers M1SS and BC2_uni_R on all cDNA. The study's processing was this. For normalization, 1 million high-quality reads, each with a distinct molecular identifier, were randomly selected from each sample. Reads with shared molecular identifiers were discarded instead of being binned into consensus sequences. CDR3 identification, clonotype clustering and error correction used MiTCR with a Q25 quality threshold and the strictest error-elimination algorithm. A nonparametric unseen species model with Euler transformation was used to estimate lower-bound total TCR beta diversity. TCRdb reanalyzed the raw reads on its own, using fastp at Q25 for trimming and MiXCR for clone calling, and kept in-frame beta chains. Every entry covers one CDR3 protein and lists the most common genes and DNA from its rows. The authors' filters were not applied to this entry. The sample table holds roughly 720,000 distinct CDR3 sequences, of which 40% to 65% were seen once. The biggest ten clones account for about two fifths of the sample.

CDR3 length: 15 amino acids, cysteine to phenylalanine. Only the CDR3 DNA is retained, 45 bases long and in frame from the first base. Via the germline V gene (reference sequence), CDR1 is SEHNR and CDR2 FQNEAQ. The V and J ends are trimmed by 8 bases and 2 bases, leaving 17 bases between them. The sequence was collected from an older man in good health. The sequence joins TRBV7-9 to TRBJ2-3; a tentative D call is TRBD1 (6 bases match). Specimen: blood. The CDR3: CASGKTTGHTDTQYF. The DNA is TGTGCCAGCGGCAAGACGACAGGCCACACAGATACGCAGTATTTT.